The 15 T cell receptor beta chains listed next were all sequenced from one sample in a study of blood T cell repertoires in COVID-19. Only in-frame clones appear in the TCRdb table, and some are missing; sequencing was by immunoSEQ multiplex PCR. The table lists 160,000 or so clones, 70% to 90% of them singletons, with approximately 5.4% in the top ten. The sequenced material came from PBMCs or T cells enriched from blood (not recorded which). The origin of the receptors is a middle-aged man who had recovered from COVID-19.

The V gene is TRBV4-1, the J gene TRBJ2-5; D ambiguous. Germline V gives CDR1 MGHRA, CDR2 YSYEKL. Trimming stripped 0 bases from V and 3 bases from J, with 8 bases between. The CDR3 length is 14 residues. CDR3 in amino acids: CASSQDNLEETQYF. The CDR3, as DNA: TGCGCCAGCAGCCAAGACAACCTAGAAGAGACCCAGTACTTC.

The gene calls are TRBV27 and TRBJ1-2, with a tentative D call TRBD1 (5 bases). Trimming removed 0 bases from V and 7 bases from J, with 9 bases in between. CDR1 and CDR2 (germline): MNHEY, SMNVEV (reference sequence). The CDR3 is 13 residues long. As DNA, the CDR3 is TGTGCCAGCAGTTTATCGGGGGGTCTTGGCTACACCTTC. Amino acids: CASSLSGGLGYTF.

The V call is TRBV5-1, the J call TRBJ1-2; 9 bases are shared with TRBD1. CDR1 SGHRS and CDR2 YFSETQ come from the germline V gene. J lost 5 bases, V lost 0 bases, and 5 bases had no gene match. The CDR3 is made up of 15 amino acids. The CDR3 region has the DNA TGCGCCAGCAGCTTGGTTCCGGGACAGGGATATGGCTACACCTTC. Encoded protein: CASSLVPGQGYGYTF. Full variable domain (outside the CDR3, taken from reference TRBV5-1 and TRBJ1-2): KAGVTQTPRYLIKTRGQQVTLSCSPISGHRSVSWYQQTPGQGLQFLFEYFSETQRNKGNFPGRFSGRQFSNSRSEMNVSTLELGDSALYLCASSLVPGQGYGYTFGSGTRLTVV.

This chain connects TRBV30 to TRBJ1-2; the D is unclear. With 0 bases removed from V and 6 bases from J, the gap between germline ends came to 5 bases. There are 11 residues in the CDR3. Germline CDR1 is GTSNPN and CDR2 is SVGIG (reference sequence). CDR3 DNA: TGTGCCTGGAGTGTGGCTCATGGCTACACCTTC. This encodes CAWSVAHGYTF. The entire variable domain, with the rest obtained from reference TRBV30 and TRBJ1-2, is as follows: SQTIHQWPATLVQPVGSPLSLECTVEGTSNPNLYWYRQAAGRGLQLLFYSVGIGQISSEVPQNLSASRPQDRQFILSSKKLLLSDSGFYLCAWSVAHGYTFGSGTRLTVV.

V usage is TRBV5-8 and J usage is TRBJ1-1, with D unclear. CDR1 SGHTS and CDR2 YDEGEE come from the germline V gene. The CDR3 length is 13 residues. V lost 1 base and J lost 7, with 11 bases in between. DNA of the CDR3: TGTGCCAGCAGCTTGTTTCAGTATCTTGAAGCTTTCTTT. Protein product: CASSLFQYLEAFF.

The rearrangement links TRBV3-1 (or the pseudogene TRBV3-2) to TRBJ1-1; D call uncertain. V lost 0 bases and J lost 5, with 7 bases in between. Germline V lookup: CDR1 LGHDT, CDR2 YNNKEL (reference sequence). The CDR3 length is 13 residues. The CDR3 is CASSQDRTTEAFF. The DNA for the CDR3 is TGTGCCAGCAGCCAAGACAGGACTACTGAAGCTTTCTTT.

The genes are TRBV5-5 and TRBJ1-4, with D possibly matching TRBD1 (6 bases). Trimming removed 4 bases from V and 7 bases from J, with 20 bases in between. The CDR3 is 16 amino acids. CDR1 is SGHKS, CDR2 YYEKEE, per germline (reference sequence). The CDR3 DNA reads TGTGCCAGCAGCAACAACGCGGGGGCTGGCGGTGAAAAACTGTTTTTT. Translated, it gives CASSNNAGAGGEKLFF.

The chain recombines TRBV10-3 with TRBJ2-1, with TRBD2 identical over 7 bases. Per germline, CDR1 ENHRY and CDR2 SYGVKD. The CDR3 has 16 residues. V trimming: 0 bases; J trimming: 4 bases; junction bases outside the gene matches: 6. The CDR3 DNA reads TGTGCCATCAGTGAGTCGCAAGCGGGGAAATACAATGAGCAGTTCTTC. Its protein product is CAISESQAGKYNEQFF.

The gene calls are TRBV18 and TRBJ2-5, with D perhaps TRBD1 (6 bases). Germline CDR1 KGHSH, CDR2 LQKENI. This CDR3 spans 15 amino acids. V lost 3 bases to trimming and J lost 5 bases, with 16 bases between them. CDR3: CASSPPDRSGETQYF. CDR3 sequence (DNA): TGTGCCAGCTCACCCCCGGACAGATCCGGGGAGACCCAGTACTTC.

V usage is TRBV27 and J usage is TRBJ2-7; TRBD2 might be the D (6 bases). V was shortened by 3 bases and J by 6 bases, with 9 bases between the two germline ends. The CDR3 is 12 residues long. The germline V gene encodes CDR1 MNHEY and CDR2 SMNVEV (reference sequence). CDR3 nucleotides: TGTGCCAGCAGTTTTTTGGGGGGCGAGCAGTACGTC. This gives the protein CASSFLGGEQYV.

The V and J genes are TRBV20-1 and TRBJ2-7; TRBD1 aligns across 11 bases. There are 15 residues in the CDR3. After removal of 3 bases from V and 4 bases from J, the junction contained 8 bases not matched to a gene. CDR1 is DFQATT, CDR2 SNEGSKA, per germline (reference sequence). The DNA for the CDR3 is TGCAGTGCTAGTAACGCCGGACAGGGGGCTTACGAGCAGTACTTC. It encodes CSASNAGQGAYEQYF.

The chain couples TRBV7-9 to TRBJ2-3; TRBD2 aligns across 8 bases. With V trimmed by 5 bases and J by 2 bases, 3 bases remained unmatched. Germline-derived CDR1 and CDR2 are SEHNR and FQNEAQ (reference sequence). The CDR3 extends over 14 amino acids. The CDR3 spells CASSPGGATDTQYF. The CDR3 nucleotides are TGTGCCAGCAGCCCGGGGGGGGCCACAGATACGCAGTATTTT.

V and J are TRBV3-1 (or the pseudogene TRBV3-2) and TRBJ2-5, with TRBD1 as a possible D gene (7 bases). From germline, CDR1 is LGHDT and CDR2 YNNKEL (reference sequence). Trimming took off 0 bases at V and 5 bases at J, with 10 bases between the two ends. The CDR3 runs 14 residues. The CDR3 DNA reads as TGTGCCAGCAGCCAAGACAGGGGGGACGAGACCCAGTACTTC. It is translated as CASSQDRGDETQYF.

V usage is TRBV19 and J usage is TRBJ1-4; D is unclear. The CDR3 has 13 amino acids. Looked up from germline, CDR1 is LNHDA and CDR2 is SQIVND (reference sequence). Trimming shortened V by 6 bases and J by 6 bases, and 11 bases separated the two germline ends. The CDR3 loop reads CASRVVGDEKLFF. CDR3 DNA sequence: TGTGCCAGTAGGGTCGTGGGAGATGAAAAACTGTTTTTT.

This clone was seen more than once but under ten times. This chain uses TRBV24-1 with TRBJ1-1; D gene ambiguous. Germline V CDR1 and CDR2: KGHDR, SFDVKD. The CDR3 has 14 residues. Trimming shortened V by 3 bases and J by 2 bases, and 9 bases separated the two germline ends. The CDR3 DNA is TGTGCCACCAGTGATAACCGGGTAAACACTGAAGCTTTCTTT. Protein product: CATSDNRVNTEAFF.